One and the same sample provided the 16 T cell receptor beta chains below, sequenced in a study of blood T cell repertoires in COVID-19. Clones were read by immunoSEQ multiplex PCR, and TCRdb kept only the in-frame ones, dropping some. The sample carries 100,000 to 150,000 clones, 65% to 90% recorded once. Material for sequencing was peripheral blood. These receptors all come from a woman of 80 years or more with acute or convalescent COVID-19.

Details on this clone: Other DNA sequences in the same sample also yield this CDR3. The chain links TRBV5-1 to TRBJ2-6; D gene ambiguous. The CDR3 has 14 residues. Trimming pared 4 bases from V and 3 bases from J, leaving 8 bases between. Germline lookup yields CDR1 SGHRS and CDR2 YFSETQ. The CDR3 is CASSPPSGANVLTF. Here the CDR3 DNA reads TGCGCCAGCAGCCCCCCGAGTGGGGCCAACGTCCTGACTTTC.

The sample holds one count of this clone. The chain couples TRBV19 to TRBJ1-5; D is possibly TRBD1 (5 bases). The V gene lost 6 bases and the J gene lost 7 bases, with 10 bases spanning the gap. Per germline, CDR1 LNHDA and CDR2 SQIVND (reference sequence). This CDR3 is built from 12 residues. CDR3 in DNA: TGTGCCAGTAGCCATCAGGGACAGCCCCAGCATTTT. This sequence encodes CASSHQGQPQHF.

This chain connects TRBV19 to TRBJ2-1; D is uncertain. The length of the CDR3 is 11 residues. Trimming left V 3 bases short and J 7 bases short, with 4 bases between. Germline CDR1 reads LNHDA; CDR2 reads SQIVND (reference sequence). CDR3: CASSMRNEQFF. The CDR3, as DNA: TGTGCCAGTAGTATGCGTAATGAGCAGTTCTTC.

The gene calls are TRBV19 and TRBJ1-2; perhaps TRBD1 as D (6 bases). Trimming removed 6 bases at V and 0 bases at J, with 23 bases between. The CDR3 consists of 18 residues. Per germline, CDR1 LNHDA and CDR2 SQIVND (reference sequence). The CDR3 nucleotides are TGTGCCAGTAGGGCCTCTACAGGGTCCTTCTTGACTAACTATGGCTACACCTTC. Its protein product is CASRASTGSFLTNYGYTF. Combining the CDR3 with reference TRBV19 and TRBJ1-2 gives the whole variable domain DGGITQSPKYLFRKEGQNVTLSCEQNLNHDAMYWYRQDPGQGLRLIYYSQIVNDFQKGDIAEGYSVSREKKESFPLTVTSAQKNPTAFYLCASRASTGSFLTNYGYTFGSGTRLTVV.

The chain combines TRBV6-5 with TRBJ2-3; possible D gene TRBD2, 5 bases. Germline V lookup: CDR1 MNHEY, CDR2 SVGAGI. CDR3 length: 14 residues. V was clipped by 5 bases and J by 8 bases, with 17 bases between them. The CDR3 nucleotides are TGTGCCAGCAGTAACAATGCGCGGGCGGGTACGCAGTATTTT. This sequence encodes CASSNNARAGTQYF.

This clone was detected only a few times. The CDR3 DNA follows: TGTGCCAGCAGTTCCCAGGCCACCGGGGAGCTGTTTTTT. This gives the protein CASSSQATGELFF. The gene calls are TRBV11-1 and TRBJ2-2; no clear D gene. This CDR3 is 13 amino acids long. With 6 bases removed from V and 4 bases from J, the gap between germline ends came to 9 bases. Germline V CDR1 and CDR2: SGHAT, FQDESV (reference sequence).

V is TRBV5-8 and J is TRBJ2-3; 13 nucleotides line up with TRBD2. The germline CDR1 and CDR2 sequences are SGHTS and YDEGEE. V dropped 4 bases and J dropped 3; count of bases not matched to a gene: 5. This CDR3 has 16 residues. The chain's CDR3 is CASSTGTSGVTDTQYF. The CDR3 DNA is TGTGCCAGCAGCACCGGGACTAGCGGGGTAACAGATACGCAGTATTTT. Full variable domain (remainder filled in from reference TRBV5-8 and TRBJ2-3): EAGVTQSPTHLIKTRGQQATLRCSPISGHTSVYWYQQALGLGLQFLLWYDEGEERNRGNFPPRFSGRQFPNYSSELNVNALELEDSALYLCASSTGTSGVTDTQYFGPGTRLTVL.

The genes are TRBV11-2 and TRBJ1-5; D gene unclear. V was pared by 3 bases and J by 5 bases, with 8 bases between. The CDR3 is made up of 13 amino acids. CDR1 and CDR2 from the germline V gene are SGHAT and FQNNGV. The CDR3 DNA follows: TGTGCCAGCAGCTTCTCGGTTGATCAGCCCCAGCATTTT. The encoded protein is CASSFSVDQPQHF.

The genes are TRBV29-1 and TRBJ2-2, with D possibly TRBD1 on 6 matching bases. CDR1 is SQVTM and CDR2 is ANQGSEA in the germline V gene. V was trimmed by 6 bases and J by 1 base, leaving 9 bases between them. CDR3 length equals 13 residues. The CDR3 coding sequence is TGCAGCGTAAACAGGGTGAACACCGGGGAGCTGTTTTTT. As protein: CSVNRVNTGELFF.

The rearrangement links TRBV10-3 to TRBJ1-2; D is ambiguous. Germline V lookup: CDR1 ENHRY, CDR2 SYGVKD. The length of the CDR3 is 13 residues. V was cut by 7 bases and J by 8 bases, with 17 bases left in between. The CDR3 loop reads CAIKSGYLHGYTF. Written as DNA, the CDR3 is TGTGCCATCAAGTCGGGTTATCTCCACGGCTACACCTTC.

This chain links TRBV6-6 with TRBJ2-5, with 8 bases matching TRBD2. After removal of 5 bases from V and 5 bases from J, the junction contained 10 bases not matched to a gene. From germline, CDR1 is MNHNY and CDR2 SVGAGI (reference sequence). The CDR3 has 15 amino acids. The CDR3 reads CASSSTGTSRETQYF. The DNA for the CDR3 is TGTGCCAGCAGTAGTACCGGGACTAGTAGGGAGACCCAGTACTTC.

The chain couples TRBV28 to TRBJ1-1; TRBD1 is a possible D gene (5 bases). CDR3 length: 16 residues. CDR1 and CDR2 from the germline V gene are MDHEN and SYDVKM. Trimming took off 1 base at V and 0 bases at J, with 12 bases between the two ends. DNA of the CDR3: TGTGCCAGCAGTTTATCGGTGGGGGGGATGAACACTGAAGCTTTCTTT. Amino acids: CASSLSVGGMNTEAFF.

CDR3 bases: TGTGCCAGTCTAACAGGGGGCCCCTACAATGAGCAGTTCTTC. Amino acid sequence: CASLTGGPYNEQFF. The V call is TRBV6-5, the J call TRBJ2-1; 9 nucleotides agree with TRBD1. Per germline, CDR1 MNHEY and CDR2 SVGAGI. The V gene end was trimmed by 9 bases and the J gene end by 2 bases; junction bases not matched to a gene: 5. This CDR3 spans 14 amino acids.

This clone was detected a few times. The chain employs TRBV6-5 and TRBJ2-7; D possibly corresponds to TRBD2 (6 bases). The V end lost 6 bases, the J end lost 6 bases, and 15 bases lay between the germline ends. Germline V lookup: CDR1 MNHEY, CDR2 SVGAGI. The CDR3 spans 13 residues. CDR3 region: CASRERTTGEQYV. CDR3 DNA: TGTGCCAGCAGAGAGAGGACTACGGGCGAGCAGTACGTC.

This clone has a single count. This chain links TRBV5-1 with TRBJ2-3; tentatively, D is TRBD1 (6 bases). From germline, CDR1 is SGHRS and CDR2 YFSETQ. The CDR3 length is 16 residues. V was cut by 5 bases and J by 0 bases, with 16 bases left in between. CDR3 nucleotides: TGCGCCAGCAGTCCGATGGCAGGGGTAAGCACAGATACGCAGTATTTT. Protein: CASSPMAGVSTDTQYF. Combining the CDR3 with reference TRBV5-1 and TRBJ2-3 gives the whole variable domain KAGVTQTPRYLIKTRGQQVTLSCSPISGHRSVSWYQQTPGQGLQFLFEYFSETQRNKGNFPGRFSGRQFSNSRSEMNVSTLELGDSALYLCASSPMAGVSTDTQYFGPGTRLTVL.

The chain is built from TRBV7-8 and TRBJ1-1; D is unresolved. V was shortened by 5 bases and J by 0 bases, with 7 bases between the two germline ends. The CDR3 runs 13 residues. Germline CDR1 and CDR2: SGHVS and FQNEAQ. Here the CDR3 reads CASSPNLNTEAFF. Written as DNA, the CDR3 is TGTGCCAGCAGCCCCAACTTGAACACTGAAGCTTTCTTT.